The rows below give T cell receptor beta chains drawn from one sample of a study of shared clonotypes between healthy human individuals. TCRdb keeps only in-frame clones here, not all; method: immunoSEQ multiplex PCR. This sample carries roughly 850,000 clones, about 96% of them seen once, and the ten largest clones take less than 0.25%. The sample was naive CD8+ T cells sorted from blood. Source of these receptors: a man aged 25 to 40 in good health. The CDR3 runs from the conserved cysteine through the conserved F or W. D genes are given only for firm matches. Expanded clones are given a class, and other clones once, few, many or no size at all.

clone_size d_call j_call v_call cdr3_nt cdr3_aa
. . TRBJ2-1 TRBV7-6 TGTGCCAGCAGCTTAGAGGCAGAAGTCAATGACAATGAGCAGTTCTTC CASSLEAEVNDNEQFF
. TRBD1 TRBJ2-7 TRBV2 TGTGCCAGCAAAGAGGGTACAGGGGGCCCCTACGAGCAGTACTTC CASKEGTGGPYEQYF
. . TRBJ2-7 TRBV10-1 TGCGCCAGCAGTGACCCGGGGACCCCCTACGAGCAGTACTTC CASSDPGTPYEQYF
few . TRBJ2-2 TRBV7-8 TGTGCCAGCAGCTTAGTCATAGTCACTCTCTCGAACACCGGGGAGCTGTTTTTT CASSLVIVTLSNTGELFF
. . TRBJ2-1 TRBV20-1 TGCAGTCTAAGACAAGGTAATGAGCAGTTCTTC CSLRQGNEQFF
. TRBD1 TRBJ2-7 TRBV27 TGTGCCAGCAGTTTCACAGGGGCCTACGAGCAGTACTTC CASSFTGAYEQYF
. TRBD1 TRBJ2-1 TRBV29-1 TGCAGCTCCTCAGGGGACAGGGCGCACAATGAGCAGTTCTTC CSSSGDRAHNEQFF
. . TRBJ2-5 TRBV29-1 TGCAGCGTGACATCAGTAGGGGGGGCAGAGGAGACCCAGTACTTC CSVTSVGGAEETQYF
. . TRBJ1-4 TRBV4-3 TGCGCCAGCAGCCAAGATGGCGGGACAACTAATGAAAAACTGTTTTTT CASSQDGGTTNEKLFF
. TRBD1 TRBJ1-2 TRBV5-1 TGCGCCAGCAGCTTGGGCGGCCAGGGGGTTGGTGGCTACACCTTC CASSLGGQGVGGYTF
once . TRBJ2-7 TRBV7-9 TGTGCCAGCAGCACCGCCCCGGTCGGCGGTTCCTACGAGCAGTACTTC CASSTAPVGGSYEQYF
. . TRBJ2-1 TRBV19 TGTGCCAGTAGTGGGTTGCGGATGGAGCCAGGGTACAATGAGCAGTTCTTC CASSGLRMEPGYNEQFF
. . TRBJ2-1 TRBV7-3 TGTGCCAGCAGCGACGTATCCTACAATGAGCAGTTCTTC CASSDVSYNEQFF
. TRBD1 TRBJ2-1 TRBV10-2 TGCGCCAGCAGGAGCAGGACAGGGGCTATCAATGAGCAGTTCTTC CASRSRTGAINEQFF
. . TRBJ1-4 TRBV9 TGTGCCAGCAGCCCATACGACAGAGGTTTCGAAAAACTGTTTTTT CASSPYDRGFEKLFF
few TRBD2 TRBJ2-7 TRBV6-1 TGTGCCAGCAGTTGGTACGGGAGGGGGTCCTACGAGCAGTACTTC CASSWYGRGSYEQYF
. . TRBJ2-7 TRBV27 TGTGCCAGCAGTTTAGCTGCTCCCTACGAGCAGTACTTC CASSLAAPYEQYF
. . TRBJ2-7 TRBV7-9 TGTGCCAGCAGCTCCAGTATTTCCGACGAGCAGTACTTC CASSSSISDEQYF
. . TRBJ2-7 TRBV29-1 TGCAGCGTTTTAGGGACAACCTCAACCTACGAGCAGTACTTC CSVLGTTSTYEQYF
. . TRBJ2-7 TRBV19 TGTGCCAGTAGTACGATCACCCCGGACACCCCAGAGGACTACTACGAGCAGTACTTC CASSTITPDTPEDYYEQYF
. TRBD2 TRBJ2-7 TRBV7-9 TGTGCCAGCAGCTCCCAGACTAGCGGGAGAAGCGAGCAGTACTTC CASSSQTSGRSEQYF
. . TRBJ1-2 TRBV6-6 TGTGCCAGCACGCTTCCGGAAGTTGGATTTTCTGGCTACACCTTC CASTLPEVGFSGYTF
. . TRBJ2-2 TRBV19 TGTGCCAGTAGTTCCCTTTCTAGAGGACTCAACACCGGGGAGCTGTTTTTT CASSSLSRGLNTGELFF
. . TRBJ2-1 TRBV29-1 TGCAGCGTTGCCCGGGAACCTCCCTACAATGAGCAGTTCTTC CSVAREPPYNEQFF
. . TRBJ1-5 TRBV7-8 TGTGCCAGCAGCTCTACAGGGTTCCGGAATCAGCCCCAGCATTTT CASSSTGFRNQPQHF
. . TRBJ1-1 TRBV7-9 TGTGCCAGCAGTCAGACAGGAGACACTGAAGCTTTCTTT CASSQTGDTEAFF
. TRBD1 TRBJ2-2 TRBV5-1 TGCGCCAGCAGCTTGGGATACGACAGGGGGCATGGCGGGGAGCTGTTTTTT CASSLGYDRGHGGELFF
. . TRBJ2-1 TRBV2 TGTGCCAGCAGTCCCCGCGGGACAGCAAACCTTGGTGAGCAGTTCTTC CASSPRGTANLGEQFF
. . TRBJ2-1 TRBV4-1 TGCGCCAGCAACAGCGATAGAGTCAATGAGCAGTTCTTC CASNSDRVNEQFF
. . TRBJ2-5 TRBV13 TGTGCCAGCAGCCATTTGTCGGCAGAGACCCAGTACTTC CASSHLSAETQYF
. TRBD2 TRBJ2-1 TRBV9 TGTGCCAGCAGCCCCCGGACTAGCGGGACCTACAATGAGCAGTTCTTC CASSPRTSGTYNEQFF
. TRBD2 TRBJ2-3 TRBV7-6 TGTGCCAGCAGCTTTTTGGTTAGCGGGACTAGCACAGATACGCAGTATTTT CASSFLVSGTSTDTQYF